One TCR beta chain is described in this entry. Antigen specificity is unknown. Random-hexamer reverse transcription was applied to about 0.5 to 1 ug RNA. Amplification of TCR beta CDR3 was carried out by immunoSEQ multiplex PCR, which covered 54 Vbeta and 13 Jbeta segments. TCRdb reprocessed the immunoSEQ multiplex PCR reads via MiXCR and lists one record per CDR3 protein. The table includes hundreds of thousands of distinct CDR3 sequences, 93% detected once. The multiple sclerosis control cohort comprised treatment-naive individuals presenting with stable or active relapsing-remitting disease. Isolation of CD8+ and CD4+ T cells was performed negatively, whereas enrichment of TEMRA cells was done by FACS. The data stem from a study of CD8 T cells in Susac syndrome. Broader study findings: By the study's own acknowledgment, its TCR sequencing and HLA analysis included relatively few individuals.

V was cut by 1 base and J by 8 bases, with 8 bases left in between. Germline V gives CDR1 MGHRA, CDR2 YSYEKL. There are 12 residues in the CDR3. The V gene is TRBV4-1, the J gene TRBJ1-1; unclear D gene. The sample comprised CD4+ T cells from PBMCs. This receptor was obtained from a human donor with multiple sclerosis. This CDR3 reads CASSQVAGEAFF. CDR3 DNA: TGCGCCAGCAGCCAAGTAGCAGGAGAAGCTTTCTTT.